Listed below are T cell receptor beta chains from one sample, sequenced in a study of T cell clones after liver transplantation. This table comes from immunoSEQ multiplex PCR, and its TCRdb copy is limited to in-frame clones, with some not included. The sample contains approximately 18,000 clones, 80% of which appear only once. Sequencing used CD8+ T cells from blood, obtained 48 months after liver transplant. Receptors were obtained from a human patient who received a liver transplant. Some T cells may originate from the graft donor. Each CDR3 is given without its conserved first and last residue. The order of the fields is CDR3 protein, V gene, J gene.

CDR3 protein: ASGGGQETQY; V gene: TRBV2; J gene: TRBJ2-5
CDR3 protein: ASSQGGNQGGSPLH; V gene: TRBV4-2; J gene: TRBJ1-6
CDR3 protein: ASDPGWFGEPSSGANVLT; V gene: TRBV5-1; J gene: TRBJ2-6
CDR3 protein: ASRLTGHLNEQY; V gene: TRBV28; J gene: TRBJ2-7
CDR3 protein: ASRLSAGGPHEQY; V gene: TRBV19; J gene: TRBJ2-7
CDR3 protein: ASRSVGPAGGYT; V gene: TRBV4-1; J gene: TRBJ1-2
CDR3 protein: ASSQERIGYNEQF; V gene: TRBV4-3; J gene: TRBJ2-1
CDR3 protein: ASSRQYFHEQF; V gene: TRBV11-3; J gene: TRBJ2-1
CDR3 protein: ASSLAPQNQETQY; V gene: TRBV5-1; J gene: TRBJ2-5
CDR3 protein: ASSEGLEPQD; V gene: TRBV10-1; J gene: TRBJ1-1
CDR3 protein: ASSYGAGGEYEQY; V gene: TRBV6-5; J gene: TRBJ2-7
CDR3 protein: ASSKGHDVVDTQY; V gene: TRBV5-3; J gene: TRBJ2-3
CDR3 protein: ASSLDTTDTQY; V gene: TRBV5-6; J gene: TRBJ2-3
CDR3 protein: ASSLAALGQGWYEQY; V gene: TRBV5-6; J gene: TRBJ2-7
CDR3 protein: ATSRASPTGAWKTEAF; V gene: TRBV15; J gene: TRBJ1-1
CDR3 protein: ASSLGLGQGGV; V gene: TRBV7-9; J gene: TRBJ1-1
CDR3 protein: ASSQETADEKLF; V gene: TRBV4-3; J gene: TRBJ1-4
CDR3 protein: ASSQSSGGVNTEAF; V gene: TRBV16; J gene: TRBJ1-1
CDR3 protein: ASRIESNQPQH; V gene: TRBV19; J gene: TRBJ1-5
CDR3 protein: ATSSLPEVNSPLH; V gene: TRBV15; J gene: TRBJ1-6
CDR3 protein: ASSSRLDNEQF; V gene: TRBV11-3; J gene: TRBJ2-1
CDR3 protein: ASGWRAEEQY; V gene: TRBV12-5; J gene: TRBJ2-7
CDR3 protein: ASSVDGGPYEQY; V gene: TRBV9; J gene: TRBJ2-7
CDR3 protein: ASSRDSQPQH; V gene: TRBV5-4; J gene: TRBJ1-5